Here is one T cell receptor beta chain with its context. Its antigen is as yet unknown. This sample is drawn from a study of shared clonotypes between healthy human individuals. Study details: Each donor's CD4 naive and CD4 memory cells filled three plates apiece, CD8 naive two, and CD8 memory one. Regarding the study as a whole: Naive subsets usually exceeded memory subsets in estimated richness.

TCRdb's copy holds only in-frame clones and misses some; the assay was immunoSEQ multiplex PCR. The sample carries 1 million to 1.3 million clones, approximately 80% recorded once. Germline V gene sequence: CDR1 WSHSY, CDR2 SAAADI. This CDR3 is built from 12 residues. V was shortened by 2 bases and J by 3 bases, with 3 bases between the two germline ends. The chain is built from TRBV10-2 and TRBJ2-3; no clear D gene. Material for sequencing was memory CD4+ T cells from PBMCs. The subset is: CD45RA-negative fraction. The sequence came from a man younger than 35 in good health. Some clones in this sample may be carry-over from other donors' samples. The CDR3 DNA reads TGCGCCAGCAGTGAGAGAACAGATACGCAGTATTTT. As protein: CASSERTDTQYF.